This T cell receptor (beta chain) was identified in a study of T cell repertoires in cytomegalovirus infection. Overall study context: Evidence of both CMV infection and a matching HLA type came from public TCR beta signatures. Study-wide results and caveats: Based on cumulative public TCR beta family frequency, carriers of CMV plus the relevant HLA were identified. HLA-C-restricted CMV clonotypes gave the most frequent clonotype in two of eight donors.

V was shortened by 8 bases and J by 5 bases, with 10 bases between the two germline ends. Germline-derived CDR1 and CDR2 are SQVTM and ANQGSEA. The CDR3 is 11 amino acids. In regard to this clonotype: The antigen is not known.

In TCRdb, the reads were re-called with MiXCR into one record per CDR3 protein. The sample has 160,000 or so distinct CDR3 sequences, roughly a quarter seen once. The chain couples TRBV29-1 to TRBJ1-5; the D is unclear. Sample: PBMCs. The TCR sequence derives from a human donor in good health (CMV status not recorded). Some clones in this sample may be carry-over from other donors' samples. CDR3 nucleotides: TGCAGCCCGCTCCTCGATCAGCCCCAGCATTTT. Translating it yields CSPLLDQPQHF.